The 6 T cell receptor beta chains presented below share a single source sample, sequenced in a study of blood T cells in healthy people across ages. A sample-barcoded 5' primer and a J-beta primer mix were used in a second PCR of about 7 to 12 cycles. Via MiXCR, TCRdb re-called the 5' RACE reads, giving one row per CDR3 protein. The sample holds over a million distinct CDR3 sequences, over 35% seen once. Sequenced material: blood. These receptors came from a woman aged 55-69 years in good health.

This clonotype was seen a few times. J is TRBJ2-7 and V is TRBV2; D tentatively reads TRBD1 or TRBD2 (5 bases each). This CDR3 has 14 residues. V was shortened by 8 bases and J by 4 bases, with 18 bases between the two germline ends. Germline CDR1 and CDR2: SNHLY and FYNNEI. The CDR3 loop reads CASGRQTIGYEQYF. The CDR3 nucleotides read TGTGCCAGCGGGAGACAGACCATTGGGTACGAGCAGTACTTC.

This clonotype was observed a handful of times. This rearrangement joins TRBV11-2 to TRBJ2-5; D is perhaps TRBD2 (6 bases). The CDR3 is 18 amino acids. Trimming took off 3 bases at V and 2 bases at J, with 22 bases between the two ends. The germline V gene has CDR1 SGHAT and CDR2 FQNNGV. This CDR3 is CASSLRGKTSSAQETQYF. The CDR3 nucleotides are TGTGCCAGCAGCTTGCGGGGCAAAACTAGTTCCGCTCAAGAGACCCAGTACTTC.

The chain carries TRBV15 and TRBJ2-3; D is uncertain. Germline assignment: CDR1 LNHNV and CDR2 YYDKDF (reference sequence). The CDR3 length is 14 residues. Trimming cost V 0 bases and J 0 bases, with 4 bases left between them. CDR3 amino acids: CATSRDHSTDTQYF. Here the CDR3 DNA reads TGTGCCACCAGCAGAGATCACAGCACAGATACGCAGTATTTT.

This chain joins TRBV7-2 and TRBJ2-1; 7 bases align to TRBD2. The length of the CDR3 is 17 residues. Per germline, CDR1 SGHTA and CDR2 FQGNSA. V gave up 1 base and J gave up 4 bases; unmatched junction bases: 10. The CDR3 sequence is CASSLEANSGFYNEQFF. The CDR3 nucleotides read TGTGCCAGCAGCTTAGAGGCCAATAGCGGGTTTTACAATGAGCAGTTCTTC.

This clonotype showed up just a few times. J is TRBJ2-5 and V is TRBV2, with D hard to call. This CDR3 spans 15 amino acids. The germline CDR1 and CDR2 sequences are SNHLY and FYNNEI. The V gene lost 6 bases and the J gene lost 3 bases, with 17 bases spanning the gap. In DNA form, the CDR3 reads TGTGCCAGCAGACCCAATACTCCTAGAGAAGAGACCCAGTACTTC. Encoded protein: CASRPNTPREETQYF.

This clonotype was seen only once. The rearrangement uses TRBV20-1 and TRBJ2-5; TRBD2 matches at 8 bases. In germline, CDR1 is DFQATT, CDR2 SNEGSKA (reference sequence). The V segment lost 4 bases and the J segment 11 bases; nucleotides outside the gene matches: 18. This CDR3 is built from 15 residues. CDR3 nucleotide sequence: TGCAGTGCTAAACCCCTTCCCGGGACTAGTTATGAGCAGTACTTC. Protein product: CSAKPLPGTSYEQYF.